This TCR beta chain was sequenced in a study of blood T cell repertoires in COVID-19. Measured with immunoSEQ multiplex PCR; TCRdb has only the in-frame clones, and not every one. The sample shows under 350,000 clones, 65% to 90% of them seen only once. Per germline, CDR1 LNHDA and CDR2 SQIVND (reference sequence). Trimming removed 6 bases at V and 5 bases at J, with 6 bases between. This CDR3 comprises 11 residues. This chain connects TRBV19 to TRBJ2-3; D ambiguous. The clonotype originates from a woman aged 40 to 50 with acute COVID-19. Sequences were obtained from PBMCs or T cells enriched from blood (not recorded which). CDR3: CASRLRDTQYF. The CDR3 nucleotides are TGTGCCAGTAGGCTAAGAGATACGCAGTATTTT.